This TCR beta chain was captured in a study of response to subunit inactivated influenza vaccine. Each CDR3 protein is one row after TCRdb ran MiXCR on the RT-PCR reads. The sample shows approximately 480,000 distinct CDR3 sequences, 9.5% to 13% of them seen only once. Findings of the study overall: Each seasonal influenza vaccination, the authors suggested, recruits few new T cells.

This clonotype appeared many times. Antigen: not known. Between the trimmed V and J ends, which lost 6 bases and 2 bases, there was a span of 11 bases. Germline V gene lookup returns CDR1 MNHEY and CDR2 SVGEGT. This CDR3 has 13 amino acids. Sample: PBMCs from blood, taken about 6 weeks after vaccination. The rearrangement uses TRBV6-2 or TRBV6-3 and TRBJ2-7; the D gene is possibly TRBD2 (6 bases). This clonotype was sampled from a man aged 45 to 65 who received an inactivated influenza vaccine. CDR3 region: CASREGVPYEQYF. DNA of the CDR3: TGTGCCAGCAGGGAGGGAGTCCCCTACGAGCAGTACTTC.